The sequence of this T cell receptor (beta chain) was determined in a study of regulatory T cells in long-lasting Graves disease. Documented time point: persistent/refractory GD, antithyroid drugs over 5 years with positive TRAb. PBMC-extracted RNA yielded the TCR library. In Xi'an, China, an endocrinology department was the source of patients. V was trimmed by 2 bases and J by 4 bases, leaving 20 bases between them. Germline V gene data show CDR1 as MNHEY and CDR2 as SVGAGI. CDR3 length: 18 residues. Researchers made TCR beta libraries by using iRepertoire HTBI primers and running Arm-PCR on CDR3 regions. In the original processing: Identified across the samples were approximately 60 TRBV segments and about 15 TRBJ segments. TCRdb reprocessed the multiplex PCR reads with MiXCR, giving one entry per CDR3 protein. The V and J calls were not made by the authors but by TCRdb's processing. This sample has more than 300,000 distinct CDR3 sequences; approximately 23% occur once, and the top ten carry approximately 27%.

General study findings and limits: Persistent disease samples used TRBV28, TRBJ1-2 and TRBJ2-5 preferentially.

This clonotype was seen only once. Its antigen is undetermined. The starting material was peripheral blood mononuclear cells (PBMCs), obtained when the disease was refractory, from a patient treated with antithyroid drugs. This chain connects TRBV6-5 to TRBJ1-4, with a possible D match to TRBD1 (5 bases). The clonotype comes from a middle-aged woman with Graves disease. CDR3 sequence (DNA): TGTGCCAGCAGTTACCGACCCGCTTCGAGGGGCCGTAATGAAAAACTGTTTTTT. Amino acids: CASSYRPASRGRNEKLFF.